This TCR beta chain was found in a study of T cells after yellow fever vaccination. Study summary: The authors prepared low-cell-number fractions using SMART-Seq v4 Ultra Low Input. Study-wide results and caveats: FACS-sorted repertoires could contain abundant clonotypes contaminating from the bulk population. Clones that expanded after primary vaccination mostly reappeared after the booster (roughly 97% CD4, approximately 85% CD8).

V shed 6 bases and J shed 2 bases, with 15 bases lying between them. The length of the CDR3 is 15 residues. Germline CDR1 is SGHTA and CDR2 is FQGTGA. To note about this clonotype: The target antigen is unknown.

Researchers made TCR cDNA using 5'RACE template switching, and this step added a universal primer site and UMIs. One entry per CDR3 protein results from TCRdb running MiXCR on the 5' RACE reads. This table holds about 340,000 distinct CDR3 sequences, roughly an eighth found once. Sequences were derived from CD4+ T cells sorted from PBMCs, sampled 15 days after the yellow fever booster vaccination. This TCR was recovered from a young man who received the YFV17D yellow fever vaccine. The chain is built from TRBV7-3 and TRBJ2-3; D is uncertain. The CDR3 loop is CASRIHPESTDTQYF. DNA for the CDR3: TGTGCCAGCAGAATCCACCCGGAGTCCACAGATACGCAGTATTTT.